The sequence of this T cell receptor (beta chain) was determined in a study of blood T cell repertoires in COVID-19. Study-wide background: Spain, Italy and the United States supplied samples that represented acute and convalescent COVID-19. T cells, B-cell-depleted T cells, or PBMCs supplied cDNA or gDNA.

Sequencing used immunoSEQ multiplex PCR; TCRdb keeps in-frame clones, though not all of them. The sample holds approximately 210,000 clones, around nine tenths seen once. The sequenced sample consisted of PBMCs or T cells enriched from blood (not recorded which). This TCR was recovered from a woman between 45 and 60 years old with acute COVID-19.

CDR3 bases: TGTGCCAGCTCCCAAGGGACATATGACGAAAAACTGTTTTTT. Protein product: CASSQGTYDEKLFF. This chain uses TRBV3-1 (or the pseudogene TRBV3-2) with TRBJ1-4, with TRBD1 as a possible D gene (6 bases). The CDR3 is made up of 14 amino acids. V was shortened by 8 bases and J by 8 bases, with 18 bases between the two germline ends. In germline, CDR1 is LGHDT, CDR2 YNNKEL (reference sequence).